The present T cell receptor (beta chain) was sequenced within a study of PD-L1 blockade in urothelial cancer. The CDR3 length is 14 residues. Trimming cost V 6 bases and J 0 bases, with 9 bases left between them. Germline V lookup: CDR1 SNHLY, CDR2 FYNNEI. Indicated time point: pretreatment peripheral blood. Patients' cancers were locally advanced or metastatic urothelial carcinomas. Assay used: immunoSEQ multiplex PCR; TCRdb lists only in-frame clones, some missing. The table records some 89,000 clones, more than 75% of them present only once. The sequences come from PBMCs, collected around atezolizumab (anti-PD-L1) treatment. This TCR was sampled from a man in his 60s with urothelial cancer. V gene TRBV2 combines with J gene TRBJ1-5; TRBD1 is a possible D gene (5 bases). The CDR3 sequence is CASSRGVSNQPQHF. The CDR3 nucleotides read TGTGCCAGCAGCCGGGGGGTTAGCAATCAGCCCCAGCATTTT.